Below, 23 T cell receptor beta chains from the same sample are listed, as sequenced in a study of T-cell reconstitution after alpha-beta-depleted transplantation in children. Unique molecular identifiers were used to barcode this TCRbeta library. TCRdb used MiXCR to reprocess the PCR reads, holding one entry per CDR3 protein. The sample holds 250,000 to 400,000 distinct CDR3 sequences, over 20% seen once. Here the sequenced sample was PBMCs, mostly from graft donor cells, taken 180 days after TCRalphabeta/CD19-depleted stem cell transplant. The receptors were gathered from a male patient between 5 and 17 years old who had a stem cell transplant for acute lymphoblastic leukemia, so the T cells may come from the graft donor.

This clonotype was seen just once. CDR3 sequence reads: CASSLAPGQGPYGYTF. Here the CDR3 DNA reads TGTGCCAGCAGTTTAGCGCCGGGACAGGGGCCCTATGGCTACACCTTC. The rearrangement joins TRBV27 to TRBJ1-2; 10 nucleotides match TRBD1. The CDR3 extends over 16 amino acids. Trimming removed 2 bases from V and 4 bases from J; junction bases left unmatched: 7. Per the germline V gene, CDR1 is MNHEY and CDR2 is SMNVEV (reference sequence).

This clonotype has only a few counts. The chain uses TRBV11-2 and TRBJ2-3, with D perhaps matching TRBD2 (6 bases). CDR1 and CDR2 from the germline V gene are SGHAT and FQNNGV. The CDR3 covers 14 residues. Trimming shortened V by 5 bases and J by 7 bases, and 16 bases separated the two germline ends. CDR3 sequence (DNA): TGTGCCAGCAGCGGTCTTCACGGGAGAAATACGCAGTATTTT. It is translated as CASSGLHGRNTQYF.

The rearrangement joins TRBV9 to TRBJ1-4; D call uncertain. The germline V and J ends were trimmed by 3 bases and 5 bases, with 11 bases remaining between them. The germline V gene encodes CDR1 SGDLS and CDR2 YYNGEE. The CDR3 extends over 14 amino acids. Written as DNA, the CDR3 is TGTGCCAGCAGCGCGACGGCGATAAATGAAAAACTGTTTTTT. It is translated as CASSATAINEKLFF.

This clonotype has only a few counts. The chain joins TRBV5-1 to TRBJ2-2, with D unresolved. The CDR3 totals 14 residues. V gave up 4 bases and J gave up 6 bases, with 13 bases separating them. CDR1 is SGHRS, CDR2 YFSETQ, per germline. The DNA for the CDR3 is TGCGCCAGCAGCCTTCGGACCTTATCCGGGGAGCTGTTTTTT. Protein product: CASSLRTLSGELFF.

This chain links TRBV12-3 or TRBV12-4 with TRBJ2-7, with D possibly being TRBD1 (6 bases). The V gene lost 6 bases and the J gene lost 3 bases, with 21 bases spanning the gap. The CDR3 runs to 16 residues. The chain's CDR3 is CASSLNVGSGVYEQYF. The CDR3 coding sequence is TGTGCCAGCAGCTTAAATGTCGGTTCAGGGGTCTACGAGCAGTACTTC.

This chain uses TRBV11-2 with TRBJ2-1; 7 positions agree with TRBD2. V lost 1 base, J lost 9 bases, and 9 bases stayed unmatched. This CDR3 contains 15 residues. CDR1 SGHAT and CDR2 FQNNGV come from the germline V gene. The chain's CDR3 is CASSLAVGRGGEQFF. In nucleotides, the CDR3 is TGTGCCAGCAGCTTAGCCGTCGGACGCGGGGGTGAGCAGTTCTTC.

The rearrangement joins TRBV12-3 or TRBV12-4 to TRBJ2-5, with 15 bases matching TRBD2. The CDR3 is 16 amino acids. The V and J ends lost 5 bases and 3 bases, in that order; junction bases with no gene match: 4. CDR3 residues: CASSPWTSGREETQYF. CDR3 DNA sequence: TGTGCCAGCAGTCCCTGGACTAGCGGGAGGGAAGAGACCCAGTACTTC.

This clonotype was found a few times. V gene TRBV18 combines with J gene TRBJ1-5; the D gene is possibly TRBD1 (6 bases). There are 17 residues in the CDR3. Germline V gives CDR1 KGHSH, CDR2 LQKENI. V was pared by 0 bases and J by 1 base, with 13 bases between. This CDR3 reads CASSPPGGPASNQPQHF. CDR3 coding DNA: TGTGCCAGCTCACCACCCGGGGGGCCCGCAAGCAATCAGCCCCAGCATTTT.

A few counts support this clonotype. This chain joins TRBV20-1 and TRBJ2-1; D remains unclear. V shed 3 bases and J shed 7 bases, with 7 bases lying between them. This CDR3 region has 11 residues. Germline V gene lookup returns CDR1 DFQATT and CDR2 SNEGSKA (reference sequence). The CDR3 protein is CSASSVNEQFF. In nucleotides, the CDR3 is TGCAGTGCTAGCAGCGTAAATGAGCAGTTCTTC.

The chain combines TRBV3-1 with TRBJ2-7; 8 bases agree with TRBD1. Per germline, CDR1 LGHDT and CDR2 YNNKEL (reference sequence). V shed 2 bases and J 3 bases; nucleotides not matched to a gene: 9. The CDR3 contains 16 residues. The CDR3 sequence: CASSQRTGWRSYEQYF. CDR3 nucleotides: TGTGCCAGCAGCCAAAGGACAGGGTGGAGGAGCTACGAGCAGTACTTC.

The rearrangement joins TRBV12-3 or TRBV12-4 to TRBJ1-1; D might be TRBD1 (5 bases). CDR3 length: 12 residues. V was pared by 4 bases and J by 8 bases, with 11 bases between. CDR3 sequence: CASSYGASEAFF. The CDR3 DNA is TGTGCCAGCAGTTACGGGGCATCAGAAGCTTTCTTT.

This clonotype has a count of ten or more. The CDR3 nucleotides read TGTGCCAGCAGCACCGGGGGGACAGGGTCCTACGAGCAGTACTTC. Protein product: CASSTGGTGSYEQYF. V and J are TRBV7-2 and TRBJ2-7; 9 bases align to TRBD1. CDR3 size: 15 residues. The V gene end was trimmed by 5 bases and the J gene end by 1 base; junction bases not matched to a gene: 6. Germline values: CDR1 SGHTA, CDR2 FQGNSA.

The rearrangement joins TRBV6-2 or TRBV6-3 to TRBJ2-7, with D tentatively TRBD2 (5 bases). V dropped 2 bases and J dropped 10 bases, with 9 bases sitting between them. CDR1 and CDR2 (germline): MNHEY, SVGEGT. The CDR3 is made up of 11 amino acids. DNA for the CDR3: TGTGCCAGCAGTTACCTGGCTAGCCAGTACTTC. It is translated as CASSYLASQYF.

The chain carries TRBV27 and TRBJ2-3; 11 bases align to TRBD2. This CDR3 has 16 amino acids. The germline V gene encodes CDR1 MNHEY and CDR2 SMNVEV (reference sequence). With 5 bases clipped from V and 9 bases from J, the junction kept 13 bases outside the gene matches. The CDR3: CASSPLAGGPYSTQYF. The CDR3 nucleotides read TGTGCCAGCAGTCCCTTAGCGGGAGGGCCGTATTCAACGCAGTATTTT.

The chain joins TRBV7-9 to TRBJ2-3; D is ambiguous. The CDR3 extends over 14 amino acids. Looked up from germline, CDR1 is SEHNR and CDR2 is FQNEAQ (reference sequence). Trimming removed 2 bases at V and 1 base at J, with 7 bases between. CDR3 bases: TGTGCCAGCAGCTTAATTGGAGGCACAGATACGCAGTATTTT. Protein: CASSLIGGTDTQYF.

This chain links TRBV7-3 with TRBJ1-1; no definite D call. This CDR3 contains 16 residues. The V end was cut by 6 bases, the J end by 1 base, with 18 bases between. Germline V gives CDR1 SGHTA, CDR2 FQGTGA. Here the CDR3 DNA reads TGTGCCAGCAGAAAGCCCGTTGGCCCACCGAACACTGAAGCTTTCTTT. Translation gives CASRKPVGPPNTEAFF.

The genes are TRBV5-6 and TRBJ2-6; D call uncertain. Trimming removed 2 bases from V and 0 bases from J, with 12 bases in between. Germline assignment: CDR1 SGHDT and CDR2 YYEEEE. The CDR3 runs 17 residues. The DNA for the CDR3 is TGTGCCAGCAGCTTAGGGCAGCCTAGCTCTGGGGCCAACGTCCTGACTTTC. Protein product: CASSLGQPSSGANVLTF.

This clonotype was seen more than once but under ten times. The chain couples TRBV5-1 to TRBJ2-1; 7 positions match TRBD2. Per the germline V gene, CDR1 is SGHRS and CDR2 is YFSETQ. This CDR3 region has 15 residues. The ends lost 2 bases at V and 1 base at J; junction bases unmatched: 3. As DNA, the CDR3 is TGCGCCAGCAGCTTTTCTAGCGGATCCTACAATGAGCAGTTCTTC. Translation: CASSFSSGSYNEQFF. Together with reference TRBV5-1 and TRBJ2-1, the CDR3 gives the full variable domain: KAGVTQTPRYLIKTRGQQVTLSCSPISGHRSVSWYQQTPGQGLQFLFEYFSETQRNKGNFPGRFSGRQFSNSRSEMNVSTLELGDSALYLCASSFSSGSYNEQFFGPGTRLTVL.

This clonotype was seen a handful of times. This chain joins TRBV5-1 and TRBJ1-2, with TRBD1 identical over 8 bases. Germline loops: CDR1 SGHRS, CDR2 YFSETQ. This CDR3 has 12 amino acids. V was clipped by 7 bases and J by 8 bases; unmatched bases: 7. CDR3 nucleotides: TGCGCCAGCCGGCAGGGGGCCGAAGGCTACACCTTC. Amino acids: CASRQGAEGYTF. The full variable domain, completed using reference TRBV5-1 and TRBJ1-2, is KAGVTQTPRYLIKTRGQQVTLSCSPISGHRSVSWYQQTPGQGLQFLFEYFSETQRNKGNFPGRFSGRQFSNSRSEMNVSTLELGDSALYLCASRQGAEGYTFGSGTRLTVV.

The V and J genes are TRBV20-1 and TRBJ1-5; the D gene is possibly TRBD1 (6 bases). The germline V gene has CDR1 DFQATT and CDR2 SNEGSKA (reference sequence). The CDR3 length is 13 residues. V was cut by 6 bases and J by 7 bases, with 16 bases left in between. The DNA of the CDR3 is TGCAGTGCCCAGGTTCAGGGGCCCCAGCCCCAGCATTTT. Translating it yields CSAQVQGPQPQHF.

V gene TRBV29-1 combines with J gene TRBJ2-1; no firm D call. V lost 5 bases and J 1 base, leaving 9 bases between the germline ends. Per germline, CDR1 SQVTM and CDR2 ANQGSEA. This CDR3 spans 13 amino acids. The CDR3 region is CSVLRHSYNEQFF. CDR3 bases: TGCAGCGTTCTTCGGCATTCCTACAATGAGCAGTTCTTC.

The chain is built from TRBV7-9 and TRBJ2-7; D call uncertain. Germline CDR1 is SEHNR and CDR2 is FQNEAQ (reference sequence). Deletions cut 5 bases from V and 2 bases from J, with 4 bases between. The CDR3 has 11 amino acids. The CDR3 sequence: CASSATYEQYF. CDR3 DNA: TGTGCCAGCAGCGCCACCTACGAGCAGTACTTC.

The CDR3 sequence: CSARGHRGSYEQYF. The CDR3 DNA sequence: TGCAGTGCTAGAGGTCACAGGGGATCTTACGAGCAGTACTTC. The gene calls are TRBV20-1 and TRBJ2-7; the match to TRBD1 covers 7 bases. CDR1 is DFQATT, CDR2 SNEGSKA, per germline (reference sequence). This CDR3 spans 14 amino acids. Trimming cost V 1 base and J 4 bases; bases outside gene matches: 7.